This is a list of T cell receptor beta chains from one sample in a study of T cell changes during pregnancy in multiple sclerosis. The table came from immunoSEQ multiplex PCR; TCRdb's copy has only in-frame clones and leaves some out. The table shows tens of thousands of clones, with 92% occurring only once. The specimen was peripheral blood, collected in the second trimester of pregnancy. Source of these receptors: a female donor with multiple sclerosis, enrolled in a pregnancy study. Each CDR3 is given with its conserved first and last residue.

v_call: TRBV19
j_call: TRBJ1-4
cdr3_length: 15
cdr3_aa: CASSIGGPRNEKLFF

v_call: TRBV6-1
j_call: TRBJ2-1
cdr3_length: 14
cdr3_aa: CASARGMATNEQFF

v_call: TRBV7-9
j_call: TRBJ1-2
cdr3_length: 14
cdr3_aa: CASSPTLQGSGYTF

v_call: TRBV27
j_call: TRBJ1-5
cdr3_length: 16
cdr3_aa: CASSPRGRGGRQPQHF

v_call: TRBV6-4
j_call: TRBJ2-2
cdr3_length: 14
cdr3_aa: CASREQGRTGELFF

v_call: TRBV5-6
j_call: TRBJ1-1
cdr3_length: 12
cdr3_aa: CASSLEGISAFF

v_call: TRBV27
j_call: TRBJ2-7
cdr3_length: 12
cdr3_aa: CASSQGLYEQYF

v_call: TRBV29-1
j_call: TRBJ2-7
cdr3_length: 11
cdr3_aa: CSVAEGYEQYF

v_call: TRBV27
j_call: TRBJ2-6
cdr3_length: 17
cdr3_aa: CASSFRDTVGGANVLTF

v_call: TRBV5-6
j_call: TRBJ1-1
cdr3_length: 12
cdr3_aa: CASSEGDTEAFF

v_call: TRBV28
j_call: TRBJ1-1
cdr3_length: 12
cdr3_aa: CASSLVRTEAFF

v_call: TRBV19
j_call: TRBJ1-5
cdr3_length: 14
cdr3_aa: CASSPGGASQPQHF

v_call: TRBV27
j_call: TRBJ1-6
cdr3_length: 13
cdr3_aa: CATRQGYNSPLHF

v_call: TRBV27
j_call: TRBJ1-4
cdr3_length: 14
cdr3_aa: CASSLNSHYEKLFF

v_call: TRBV5-6
j_call: TRBJ1-1
cdr3_length: 16
cdr3_aa: CASSDDPDSVFTEAFF

v_call: TRBV25-1
j_call: TRBJ2-1
cdr3_length: 14
cdr3_aa: CASLRTGGEGEQFF

v_call: TRBV7-2
j_call: TRBJ2-7
cdr3_length: 14
cdr3_aa: CASSLEVGAYEQYF

v_call: TRBV28
j_call: TRBJ1-1
cdr3_length: 12
cdr3_aa: CASSSTGRGAFF

v_call: TRBV28
j_call: TRBJ2-4
cdr3_length: 15
cdr3_aa: CASSSPSGGENIQYF

v_call: TRBV15
j_call: TRBJ1-2
cdr3_length: 16
cdr3_aa: CATSRVVGTGSYGYTF

v_call: TRBV28
j_call: TRBJ1-5
cdr3_length: 15
cdr3_aa: CASSLQGSSNQPQHF

v_call: TRBV29-1
j_call: TRBJ1-1
cdr3_length: 13
cdr3_aa: CSARGSVNTEAFF

v_call: TRBV25-1
j_call: TRBJ1-1
cdr3_length: 15
cdr3_aa: CASSELVDMNTEAFF

v_call: TRBV7-9
j_call: TRBJ2-5
cdr3_length: 15
cdr3_aa: CASSLLAGGQETQYF

v_call: TRBV6-6
j_call: TRBJ2-1
cdr3_length: 16
cdr3_aa: CASSQGTSGSQNEQFF

v_call: TRBV15
j_call: TRBJ2-1
cdr3_length: 12
cdr3_aa: CATSRDSGEQFF

v_call: TRBV5-4
j_call: TRBJ1-1
cdr3_length: 14
cdr3_aa: CASSLDRGYTEAFF

v_call: TRBV9
j_call: TRBJ1-2
cdr3_length: 14
cdr3_aa: CASSPEEQLYGYTF

v_call: TRBV14
j_call: TRBJ2-5
cdr3_length: 16
cdr3_aa: CASSQRPTQGSETQYF

v_call: TRBV7-2
j_call: TRBJ1-1
cdr3_length: 16
cdr3_aa: CASSSRPTGGATEAFF

v_call: TRBV5-4
j_call: TRBJ2-5
cdr3_length: 16
cdr3_aa: CASSWGGAGGRETQYF

v_call: TRBV12-5
j_call: TRBJ2-1
cdr3_length: 17
cdr3_aa: CASGARRQGMEYNEQFF

v_call: TRBV19
j_call: TRBJ1-1
cdr3_length: 14
cdr3_aa: CASSIGQGNTEAFF

v_call: TRBV5-6
j_call: TRBJ2-7
cdr3_length: 13
cdr3_aa: CASSLDRGYEQYF

v_call: TRBV18
j_call: TRBJ2-7
cdr3_length: 14
cdr3_aa: CASSPGVAGREQYF

v_call: TRBV7-8
j_call: TRBJ2-5
cdr3_length: 17
cdr3_aa: CASSLAVLGLAGPTQYF

v_call: TRBV5-1
j_call: TRBJ1-1
cdr3_length: 16
cdr3_aa: CASSSSLQYHGTEAFF

v_call: TRBV6-4
j_call: TRBJ2-3
cdr3_length: 14
cdr3_aa: CASSEAGGTDTQYF

v_call: TRBV6-6
j_call: TRBJ1-4
cdr3_length: 15
cdr3_aa: CASSLITGTNEKLFF

v_call: TRBV5-8
j_call: TRBJ2-7
cdr3_length: 15
cdr3_aa: CASSNRGAGSYEQYF

v_call: TRBV18
j_call: TRBJ1-1
cdr3_length: 13
cdr3_aa: CASSRGMNTEAFF

v_call: TRBV25-1
j_call: TRBJ2-1
cdr3_length: 16
cdr3_aa: CASSGRLSGPSNEQFF

v_call: TRBV28
j_call: TRBJ2-7
cdr3_length: 12
cdr3_aa: CASSLRDSRQYF

v_call: TRBV13
j_call: TRBJ2-2
cdr3_length: 16
cdr3_aa: CASSLGAGGATGELFF

v_call: TRBV6-1
j_call: TRBJ2-5
cdr3_length: 14
cdr3_aa: CASSEADNVGTQYF

v_call: TRBV9
j_call: TRBJ1-3
cdr3_length: 17
cdr3_aa: CASSVAPGGIGGNTIYF

v_call: TRBV5-4
j_call: TRBJ2-5
cdr3_length: 16
cdr3_aa: CASSEGLAGGQETQYF

v_call: TRBV19
j_call: TRBJ2-7
cdr3_length: 14
cdr3_aa: CASSPGSGRDEQYF

v_call: TRBV7-2
j_call: TRBJ2-7
cdr3_length: 12
cdr3_aa: CASSPRGHEQYF

v_call: TRBV19
j_call: TRBJ1-2
cdr3_length: 15
cdr3_aa: CASRPRDRIGSGYTF

v_call: TRBV6-4
j_call: TRBJ2-3
cdr3_length: 15
cdr3_aa: CASSETSGGTDTQYF

v_call: TRBV9
j_call: TRBJ1-1
cdr3_length: 14
cdr3_aa: CASSVGQKNTEAFF

v_call: TRBV19
j_call: TRBJ1-1
cdr3_length: 17
cdr3_aa: CASSPGQGLVGDTEAFF